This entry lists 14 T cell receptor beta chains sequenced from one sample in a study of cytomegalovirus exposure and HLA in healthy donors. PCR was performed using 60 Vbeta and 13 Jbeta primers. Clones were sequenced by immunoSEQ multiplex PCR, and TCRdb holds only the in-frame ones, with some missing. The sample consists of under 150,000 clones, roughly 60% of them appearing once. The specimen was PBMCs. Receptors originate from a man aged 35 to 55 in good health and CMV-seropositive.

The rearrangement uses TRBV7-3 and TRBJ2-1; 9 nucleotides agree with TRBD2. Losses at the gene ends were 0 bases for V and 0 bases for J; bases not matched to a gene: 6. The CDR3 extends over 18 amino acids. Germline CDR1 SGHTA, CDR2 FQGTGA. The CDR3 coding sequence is TGTGCCAGCAGCTTAACGCGGGGGGGAGGACGCTCCTACAATGAGCAGTTCTTC. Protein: CASSLTRGGGRSYNEQFF.

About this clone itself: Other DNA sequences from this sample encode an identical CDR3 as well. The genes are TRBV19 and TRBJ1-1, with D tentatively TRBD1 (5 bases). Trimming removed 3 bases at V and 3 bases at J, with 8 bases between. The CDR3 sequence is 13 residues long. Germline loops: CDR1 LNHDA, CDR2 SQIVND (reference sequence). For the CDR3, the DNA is TGTGCCAGTAGTATTCAGGGTTACACTGAAGCTTTCTTT. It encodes CASSIQGYTEAFF. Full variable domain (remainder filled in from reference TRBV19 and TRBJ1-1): DGGITQSPKYLFRKEGQNVTLSCEQNLNHDAMYWYRQDPGQGLRLIYYSQIVNDFQKGDIAEGYSVSREKKESFPLTVTSAQKNPTAFYLCASSIQGYTEAFFGQGTRLTVV.

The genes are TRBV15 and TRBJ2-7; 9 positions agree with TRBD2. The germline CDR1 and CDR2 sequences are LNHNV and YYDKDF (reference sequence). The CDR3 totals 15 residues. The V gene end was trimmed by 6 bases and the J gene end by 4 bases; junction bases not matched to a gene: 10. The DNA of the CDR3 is TGTGCCACCAGTTCCGGACTAGCGAGATTTTACGAGCAGTACTTC. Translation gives CATSSGLARFYEQYF.

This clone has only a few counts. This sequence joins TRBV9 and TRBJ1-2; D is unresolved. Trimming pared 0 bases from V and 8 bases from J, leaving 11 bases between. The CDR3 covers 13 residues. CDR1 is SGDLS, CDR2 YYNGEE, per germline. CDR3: CASSVEAGGGYTF. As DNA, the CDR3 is TGTGCCAGCAGCGTAGAGGCAGGAGGCGGCTACACCTTC.

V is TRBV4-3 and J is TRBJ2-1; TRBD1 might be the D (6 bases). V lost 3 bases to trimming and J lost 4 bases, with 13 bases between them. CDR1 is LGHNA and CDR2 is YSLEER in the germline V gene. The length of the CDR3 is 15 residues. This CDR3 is CASSHPGTTYNEQFF. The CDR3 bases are TGCGCCAGCAGCCATCCCGGGACAACTTACAATGAGCAGTTCTTC.

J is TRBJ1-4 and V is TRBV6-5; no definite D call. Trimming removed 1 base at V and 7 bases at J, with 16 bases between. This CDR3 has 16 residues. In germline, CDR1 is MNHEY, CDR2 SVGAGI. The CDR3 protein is CASSYLAAGIGEKLFF. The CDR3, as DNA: TGTGCCAGCAGTTACTTGGCGGCCGGGATCGGTGAAAAACTGTTTTTT.

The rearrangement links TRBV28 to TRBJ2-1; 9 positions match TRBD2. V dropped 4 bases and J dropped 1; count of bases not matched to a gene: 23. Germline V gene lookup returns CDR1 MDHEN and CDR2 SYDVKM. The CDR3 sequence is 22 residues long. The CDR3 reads CASSSPYPLGLARGLSYNEQFF. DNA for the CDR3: TGTGCCAGCAGTTCACCCTACCCCTTAGGACTAGCGCGCGGTCTTTCCTACAATGAGCAGTTCTTC.

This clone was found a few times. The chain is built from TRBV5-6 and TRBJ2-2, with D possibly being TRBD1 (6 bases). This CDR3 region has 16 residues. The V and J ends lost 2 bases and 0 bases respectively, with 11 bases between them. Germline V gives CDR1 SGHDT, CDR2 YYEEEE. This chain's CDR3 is CASSFLYRANTGELFF. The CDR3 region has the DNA TGTGCCAGCAGCTTTTTGTACAGGGCGAACACCGGGGAGCTGTTTTTT.

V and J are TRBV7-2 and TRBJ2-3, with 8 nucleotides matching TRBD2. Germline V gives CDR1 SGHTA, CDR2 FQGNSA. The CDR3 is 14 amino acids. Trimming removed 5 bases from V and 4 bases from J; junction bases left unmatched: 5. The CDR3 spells CASSRPGGADTQYF. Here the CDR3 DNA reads TGTGCCAGCAGCCGACCCGGGGGGGCAGATACGCAGTATTTT. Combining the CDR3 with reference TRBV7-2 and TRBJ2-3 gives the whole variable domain GAGVSQSPSNKVTEKGKDVELRCDPISGHTALYWYRQSLGQGLEFLIYFQGNSAPDKSGLPSDRFSAERTGGSVSTLTIQRTQQEDSAVYLCASSRPGGADTQYFGPGTRLTVL.

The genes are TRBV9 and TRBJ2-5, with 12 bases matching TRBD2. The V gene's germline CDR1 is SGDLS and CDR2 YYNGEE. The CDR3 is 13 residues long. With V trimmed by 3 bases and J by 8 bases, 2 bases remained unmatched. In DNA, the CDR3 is TGTGCCAGCAGCGAGACTAGCGGGGGTACCCAGTACTTC. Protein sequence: CASSETSGGTQYF. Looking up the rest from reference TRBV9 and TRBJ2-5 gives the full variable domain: DSGVTQTPKHLITATGQRVTLRCSPRSGDLSVYWYQQSLDQGLQFLIQYYNGEERAKGNILERFSAQQFPDLHSELNLSSLELGDSALYFCASSETSGGTQYFGPGTRLLVL.

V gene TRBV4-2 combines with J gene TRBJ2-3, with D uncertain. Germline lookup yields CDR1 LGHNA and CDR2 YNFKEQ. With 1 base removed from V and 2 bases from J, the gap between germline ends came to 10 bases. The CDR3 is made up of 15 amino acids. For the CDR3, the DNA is TGTGCCAGCAGCCAAGTTCATACAGACACAGATACGCAGTATTTT. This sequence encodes CASSQVHTDTDTQYF.

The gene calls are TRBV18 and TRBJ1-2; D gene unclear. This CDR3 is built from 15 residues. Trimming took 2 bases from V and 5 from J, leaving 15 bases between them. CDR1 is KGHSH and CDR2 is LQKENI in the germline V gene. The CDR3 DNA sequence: TGTGCCAGCTCACCATATGATCGGGAGTGGTATGGCTACACCTTC. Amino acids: CASSPYDREWYGYTF.

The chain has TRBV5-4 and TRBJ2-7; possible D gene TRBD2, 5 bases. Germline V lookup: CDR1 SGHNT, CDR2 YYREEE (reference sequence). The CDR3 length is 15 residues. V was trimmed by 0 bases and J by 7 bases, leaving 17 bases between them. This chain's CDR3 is CASSLEGSYTREQYF. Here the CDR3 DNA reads TGTGCCAGCAGCTTGGAAGGTAGTTACACTAGAGAGCAGTACTTC.

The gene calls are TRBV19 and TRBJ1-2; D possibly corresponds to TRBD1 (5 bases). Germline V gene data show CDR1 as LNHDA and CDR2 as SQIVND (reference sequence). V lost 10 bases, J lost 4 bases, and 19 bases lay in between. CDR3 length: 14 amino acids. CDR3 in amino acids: CATSDQGTVYGYTF. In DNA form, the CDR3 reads TGTGCCACTTCCGACCAGGGAACCGTCTATGGCTACACCTTC. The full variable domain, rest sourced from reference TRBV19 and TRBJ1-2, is DGGITQSPKYLFRKEGQNVTLSCEQNLNHDAMYWYRQDPGQGLRLIYYSQIVNDFQKGDIAEGYSVSREKKESFPLTVTSAQKNPTAFYLCATSDQGTVYGYTFGSGTRLTVV.